Shown below are 17 T cell receptor beta chains from a single sample sequenced in a study of shared clonotypes between healthy human individuals. Assay: immunoSEQ multiplex PCR; the TCRdb copy retains only in-frame clones and omits some. This repertoire shows around 700,000 clones, 60% to 75% found once; its top ten account for around 1.7%. Sequenced sample: memory CD4+ T cells sorted from blood. The subset here: CD45RA-negative fraction. These receptors all come from a woman aged 25 to 39 in good health.

This clone was recorded a few times. J is TRBJ2-7 and V is TRBV19; 7 positions agree with TRBD1. J was trimmed by 3 bases and V by 5 bases; bases with no gene match: 10. Germline V gene lookup returns CDR1 LNHDA and CDR2 SQIVND (reference sequence). CDR3 length: 15 amino acids. The CDR3 DNA sequence: TGTGCCAGTAGTCCTAGACAGGGTAGGGTCTACGAGCAGTACTTC. This encodes CASSPRQGRVYEQYF.

As DNA, the CDR3 is TGTGCCAGCACCCGGGAAGCGGGAGTGGGTACGCAGTATTTT. Protein: CASTREAGVGTQYF. The rearrangement uses TRBV27 and TRBJ2-3, with 8 positions matching TRBD2. The CDR3 is 14 amino acids. V was clipped by 7 bases and J by 8 bases; unmatched bases: 11. The germline V gene encodes CDR1 MNHEY and CDR2 SMNVEV (reference sequence).

A word on this clone: This specimen includes other DNA sequences encoding the same CDR3. The genes are TRBV7-9 and TRBJ1-2; 7 bases map to TRBD1. V shed 3 bases, J shed 4 bases, and the junction held 2 bases outside the gene matches. Germline V lookup: CDR1 SEHNR, CDR2 FQNEAQ (reference sequence). The CDR3 runs to 13 residues. CDR3 sequence: CASSLAGGYGYTF. Here the CDR3 DNA reads TGTGCCAGCAGCTTGGCAGGGGGCTATGGCTACACCTTC.

By share of the sample, this clone is medium-sized. The CDR3 protein is CASNLPGQGVVTGQPQHF. CDR3 bases: TGTGCCAGCAACCTACCGGGACAGGGAGTGGTCACGGGGCAGCCCCAGCATTTT. This chain uses TRBV28 with TRBJ1-5, with 9 bases matching TRBD1. Germline V gene sequence: CDR1 MDHEN, CDR2 SYDVKM. The CDR3 contains 18 residues. Trimming at V came to 7 bases and at J to 7 bases, leaving 20 bases not matched to a gene.

The V gene is TRBV6-1, the J gene TRBJ2-1, with D possibly TRBD2 on 6 matching bases. The CDR3 runs 16 residues. Germline V CDR1 and CDR2: MNHNS, SASEGT. The V end lost 2 bases, the J end lost 6 bases, and 17 bases lay between the germline ends. The CDR3 loop reads CASSEYAGRKGNEQFF. CDR3 in DNA: TGTGCCAGCAGTGAATATGCAGGGAGGAAGGGCAATGAGCAGTTCTTC.

Only a few counts were recorded for this clone. V and J are TRBV11-1 and TRBJ2-1; TRBD2 matches at 9 bases. There are 17 residues in the CDR3. After removal of 1 base from V and 2 bases from J, the junction contained 6 bases not matched to a gene. CDR1 SGHAT and CDR2 FQDESV come from the germline V gene (reference sequence). CDR3 sequence reads: CASSLGSGSPTYNEQFF. CDR3 DNA sequence: TGTGCCAGCAGCTTAGGTAGCGGGAGCCCCACCTACAATGAGCAGTTCTTC. The whole variable domain, filled in from reference TRBV11-1 and TRBJ2-1, reads EAEVAQSPRYKITEKSQAVAFWCDPISGHATLYWYRQILGQGPELLVQFQDESVVDDSQLPKDRFSAERLKGVDSTLKIQPAELGDSAMYLCASSLGSGSPTYNEQFFGPGTRLTVL.

This clone was detected many times. This CDR3 is also generated by other DNA sequences in the sample. The CDR3 protein is CASSVGGGTGTQYF. CDR3 in DNA: TGTGCCAGCAGCGTAGGCGGTGGCACGGGGACCCAGTACTTC. J is TRBJ2-5 and V is TRBV9; D gene ambiguous. Germline CDR1 SGDLS, CDR2 YYNGEE. The CDR3 loop spans 14 amino acids. Trimming shortened V by 0 bases and J by 7 bases, and 13 bases separated the two germline ends.

The V call is TRBV28, the J call TRBJ1-1; 10 bases are shared with TRBD1. Looked up from germline, CDR1 is MDHEN and CDR2 is SYDVKM. V lost 7 bases, J lost 8 bases, and 13 bases stayed unmatched. The length of the CDR3 is 15 residues. CDR3 sequence: CASIPGTGAILEAFF. CDR3 nucleotides: TGTGCCAGCATCCCGGGGACAGGGGCAATTTTAGAAGCTTTCTTT.

This chain uses TRBV4-1 with TRBJ2-7, with 12 bases fitting TRBD2. Per the germline V gene, CDR1 is MGHRA and CDR2 is YSYEKL. V was pared by 10 bases and J by 7 bases, with 20 bases of the junction left unmatched. This CDR3 has 17 residues. The DNA of the CDR3 is TGCGCCAAGAGGGGGCGGGGGCTAGCGGGAGGGCTTCGGGAGCAGTACTTC. Protein product: CAKRGRGLAGGLREQYF.

This sequence joins TRBV9 and TRBJ2-2; D unresolved. The CDR3 spans 14 residues. The germline CDR1 and CDR2 sequences are SGDLS and YYNGEE. Trimming removed 1 base from V and 3 bases from J, with 7 bases in between. CDR3 residues: CASSVLWDTGELFF. The CDR3 DNA follows: TGTGCCAGCAGCGTATTATGGGACACCGGGGAGCTGTTTTTT. The whole variable domain, filled in from reference TRBV9 and TRBJ2-2, reads DSGVTQTPKHLITATGQRVTLRCSPRSGDLSVYWYQQSLDQGLQFLIQYYNGEERAKGNILERFSAQQFPDLHSELNLSSLELGDSALYFCASSVLWDTGELFFGEGSRLTVL.

V is TRBV6-4 and J is TRBJ2-6; D call uncertain. Per germline, CDR1 MRHNA and CDR2 SNTAGT. The V and J ends lost 3 bases and 1 base respectively, with 7 bases between them. The CDR3 contains 15 residues. The CDR3 loop is CASSESTSGANVLTF. CDR3 nucleotide sequence: TGTGCCAGCAGTGAGAGTACTTCTGGGGCCAACGTCCTGACTTTC.

The chain is built from TRBV28 and TRBJ1-5, with 7 nucleotides matching TRBD1. Trimming cost V 6 bases and J 5 bases; bases outside gene matches: 1. The V gene's germline CDR1 is MDHEN and CDR2 SYDVKM. The CDR3 loop spans 12 amino acids. The CDR3 DNA follows: TGTGCCAGCAGCGGGACAGATCAGCCCCAGCATTTT. It is translated as CASSGTDQPQHF.

The rearrangement uses TRBV19 and TRBJ1-4; 7 bases agree with TRBD1. V lost 5 bases to trimming and J lost 4 bases; unmatched junction nucleotides: 19. The CDR3 loop spans 19 amino acids. Per germline, CDR1 LNHDA and CDR2 SQIVND (reference sequence). CDR3 DNA sequence: TGTGCCAGTAGTCCAACATCGACAGGGAGAGTCGGTGTTAATGAAAAACTGTTTTTT. Translating gives CASSPTSTGRVGVNEKLFF.

The chain is built from TRBV2 and TRBJ1-4; no clear D gene. V was trimmed by 6 bases and J by 3 bases, leaving 11 bases between them. Germline V CDR1 and CDR2: SNHLY, FYNNEI. The CDR3 is 14 residues long. The CDR3 here is CASRDREPNEKLFF. For the CDR3, the DNA is TGTGCCAGCAGAGACCGGGAGCCTAATGAAAAACTGTTTTTT.

The V call is TRBV6-1, the J call TRBJ1-2; no reliable D call. The CDR3 consists of 13 residues. Per germline, CDR1 MNHNS and CDR2 SASEGT. Trimming pared 6 bases from V and 4 bases from J, leaving 12 bases between. The CDR3 region is CASRGSHGYGYTF. CDR3 DNA sequence: TGTGCCAGCAGGGGGTCGCATGGCTATGGCTACACCTTC.

The chain joins TRBV7-9 to TRBJ2-7; 11 bases map to TRBD1. V lost 1 base, J lost 4 bases, and 3 bases stayed unmatched. Germline lookup yields CDR1 SEHNR and CDR2 FQNEAQ (reference sequence). The CDR3 loop spans 15 amino acids. For the CDR3, the DNA is TGTGCCAGCAGCTTAGTAGGGACAGGGGGTTACGAGCAGTACTTC. Translating it yields CASSLVGTGGYEQYF.

On this clone itself: Within the sample, other DNA sequences also encode this same CDR3. The rearrangement uses TRBV20-1 and TRBJ2-7; D remains unclear. This CDR3 region has 11 residues. The germline V gene has CDR1 DFQATT and CDR2 SNEGSKA (reference sequence). Trimming pared 1 base from V and 6 bases from J, leaving 7 bases between. The CDR3 coding sequence is TGCAGTGCTAGAGTTGGGCGCGAGCAGTACTTC. It specifies CSARVGREQYF.